The present T cell receptor beta chain was sequenced within a study of neurological immune-mediated disorders. Between the trimmed V and J ends, which lost 1 base and 0 bases, there was a span of 15 bases. Per germline, CDR1 DFQATT and CDR2 SNEGSKA (reference sequence). This CDR3 has 16 amino acids. Over 200 million TCR-beta sequences, together covering 15-18 subjects, were produced by every individual sequencing run that was carried out. One entry per CDR3 protein results from TCRdb running MiXCR on the 5' RACE reads. The data show fewer than 80,000 distinct CDR3 sequences, 5.2% seen once. This clonotype was counted between two and nine times. A much bigger clone sits one base away, suggesting this may be a read error.

This sequence was found in a woman aged 30 to 39 with multiple sclerosis. The V and J genes are TRBV20-1 and TRBJ1-1; maybe TRBD1 (6 bases). Material for sequencing was PBMCs. Here the CDR3 reads CSARAQGSNLNTEAFF. The CDR3 DNA is TGCAGTGCTAGAGCCCAGGGGTCAAACCTGAACACTGAAGCTTTCTTT.